These 28 T cell receptor beta chains came from one sample sequenced in a study of cytomegalovirus exposure and HLA in healthy donors. TCRdb keeps only in-frame clones here, not all; method: immunoSEQ multiplex PCR. Counted here are approximately 150,000 clones, approximately 81% occurring once; the ten biggest clones make up roughly 10%. Input material: PBMCs. The receptors come from a man aged 30-40 years in good health and CMV-seropositive.

This chain links TRBV11-2 with TRBJ2-7, with D possibly TRBD1 on 6 matching bases. The CDR3 has 17 amino acids. Germline-derived CDR1 and CDR2 are SGHAT and FQNNGV. The V gene lost 5 bases and the J gene lost 6 bases, with 26 bases spanning the gap. CDR3 protein: CASSPSFGQTSISEQYF. Here the CDR3 DNA reads TGTGCCAGCAGCCCAAGTTTTGGACAGACCTCCATCTCCGAGCAGTACTTC. Full variable domain (rest looked up from reference TRBV11-2 and TRBJ2-7): EAGVAQSPRYKIIEKRQSVAFWCNPISGHATLYWYQQILGQGPKLLIQFQNNGVVDDSQLPKDRFSAERLKGVDSTLKIQPAKLEDSAVYLCASSPSFGQTSISEQYFGPGTRLTVT.

The rearrangement links TRBV19 to TRBJ2-2; D is perhaps TRBD1 (7 bases). Per the germline V gene, CDR1 is LNHDA and CDR2 is SQIVND (reference sequence). CDR3 length equals 14 residues. V was shortened by 3 bases and J by 6 bases, with 11 bases between the two germline ends. This CDR3 is CASSIQGGAGELFF. For the CDR3, the DNA is TGTGCCAGTAGTATTCAGGGGGGCGCCGGGGAGCTGTTTTTT.

The J gene is TRBJ2-2, the V gene TRBV27, with D perhaps matching TRBD2 (6 bases). V lost 3 bases, J lost 3 bases, and 11 bases lay in between. CDR1 and CDR2 (germline): MNHEY, SMNVEV (reference sequence). This CDR3 is built from 15 residues. CDR3 nucleotides: TGTGCCAGCAGTTTTAATGGGGGGTACACCGGGGAGCTGTTTTTT. Protein: CASSFNGGYTGELFF.

The J gene is TRBJ1-5, the V gene TRBV6-4, with D perhaps TRBD1 (5 bases). The CDR3 consists of 17 residues. V shed 7 bases and J shed 4 bases, with 23 bases lying between them. The germline CDR1 and CDR2 sequences are MRHNA and SNTAGT. The CDR3 here is CASTNKLIDSPNQPQHF. The CDR3 DNA sequence: TGTGCCAGCACTAACAAGCTCATTGACAGTCCTAATCAGCCCCAGCATTTT.

This sequence joins TRBV5-4 and TRBJ1-4, with 8 bases that match TRBD1. Trimming at V came to 4 bases and at J to 5 bases, leaving 4 bases not matched to a gene. The CDR3 length is 14 residues. The germline gives CDR1 SGHNT, CDR2 YYREEE (reference sequence). CDR3 nucleotide sequence: TGTGCCAGCAGCCGGGACAGGCCGAATGAAAAACTGTTTTTT. This encodes CASSRDRPNEKLFF.

This chain links TRBV18 with TRBJ1-1; TRBD1 is a possible D gene (6 bases). Trimming stripped 5 bases from V and 3 bases from J, with 10 bases between. Germline loops: CDR1 KGHSH, CDR2 LQKENI. The CDR3 sequence is 13 residues long. CDR3 in DNA: TGTGCCAGCTCAACAGCAGGGGACACTGAAGCTTTCTTT. It encodes CASSTAGDTEAFF.

The rearrangement joins TRBV6-6 to TRBJ1-5; D may be TRBD1 (5 bases). From germline, CDR1 is MNHNY and CDR2 SVGAGI (reference sequence). The CDR3 runs 15 residues. The V gene lost 7 bases and the J gene lost 0 bases, with 13 bases spanning the gap. The CDR3, as DNA: TGTGCCAGCACCTTAAGTGACAGTAGCAATCAGCCCCAGCATTTT. As protein: CASTLSDSSNQPQHF.

The rearrangement uses TRBV9 and TRBJ1-2; D perhaps matches TRBD1 (6 bases). The germline V gene encodes CDR1 SGDLS and CDR2 YYNGEE. CDR3 length: 14 amino acids. V was cut by 1 base and J by 6 bases, with 13 bases left in between. CDR3 in amino acids: CASSVQWDTDGYTF. CDR3 nucleotide sequence: TGTGCCAGCAGCGTACAGTGGGACACTGATGGCTACACCTTC.

The chain has TRBV13 and TRBJ1-2, with 8 bases fitting TRBD1. Per germline, CDR1 PRHDT and CDR2 FYEKMQ (reference sequence). V lost 3 bases, J lost 2 bases, and 5 bases stayed unmatched. This CDR3 has 15 residues. The CDR3 DNA is TGTGCCAGCAGCTTCCGACAGGGGATGAACTATGGCTACACCTTC. It yields the protein CASSFRQGMNYGYTF.

The chain recombines TRBV29-1 with TRBJ1-1; TRBD1 agrees at 7 bases. The length of the CDR3 is 11 residues. V shed 5 bases, J shed 4 bases, and the junction held 1 base outside the gene matches. Germline values: CDR1 SQVTM, CDR2 ANQGSEA. The CDR3 coding sequence is TGCAGCGTTTCAGGGGGCACTGAAGCTTTCTTT. Protein: CSVSGGTEAFF.

This clone was counted a single time. This chain joins TRBV5-1 and TRBJ1-1, with 7 bases fitting TRBD1. The J segment lost 11 bases and the V segment lost 2 bases, leaving 15 bases of the junction unmatched. CDR1 is SGHRS and CDR2 is YFSETQ in the germline V gene. CDR3 length equals 15 residues. This chain's CDR3 is CASSFDRDSKHWAFF. CDR3 nucleotides: TGCGCCAGCAGCTTCGACCGGGACAGTAAACACTGGGCTTTCTTT.

V and J are TRBV28 and TRBJ1-5; D is possibly TRBD1 (5 bases). Germline V CDR1 and CDR2: MDHEN, SYDVKM. The CDR3 runs to 13 residues. V lost 8 bases and J lost 5, with 13 bases in between. CDR3 residues: CASHVRGHQPQHF. The CDR3 region has the DNA TGTGCCAGCCACGTAAGGGGCCATCAGCCCCAGCATTTT.

The chain links TRBV5-1 to TRBJ2-5; 12 bases agree with TRBD2. The V gene's germline CDR1 is SGHRS and CDR2 YFSETQ. The J segment lost 3 bases and the V segment lost 4 bases, leaving 10 bases of the junction unmatched. The CDR3 has 17 residues. CDR3 DNA: TGCGCCAGCAGCATGACTAGCGGGAGAGGGCTGGAAGAGACCCAGTACTTC. This encodes CASSMTSGRGLEETQYF.

The chain employs TRBV28 and TRBJ1-2; 11 bases agree with TRBD1. The CDR3 sequence is 15 residues long. Germline V gene lookup returns CDR1 MDHEN and CDR2 SYDVKM. V lost 3 bases to trimming and J lost 8 bases; unmatched junction nucleotides: 8. The CDR3 region is CASSFPRTGGSGYTF. CDR3 DNA: TGTGCCAGCAGTTTCCCGAGGACAGGGGGCAGCGGCTACACCTTC.

The chain uses TRBV29-1 and TRBJ2-1; D might be TRBD2 (6 bases). The length of the CDR3 is 14 residues. Germline V gene lookup returns CDR1 SQVTM and CDR2 ANQGSEA. Trimming took 4 bases from V and 3 from J, leaving 13 bases between them. CDR3 amino acids: CSVVGGTLYNEQFF. CDR3 in DNA: TGCAGCGTTGTAGGCGGGACTCTCTACAATGAGCAGTTCTTC.

This chain uses TRBV27 with TRBJ1-2; D not certain. The germline V gene encodes CDR1 MNHEY and CDR2 SMNVEV (reference sequence). The V gene lost 3 bases and the J gene lost 8 bases, with 16 bases spanning the gap. CDR3 length equals 14 residues. In DNA, the CDR3 is TGTGCCAGCAGTTTGAACAGTCCGCCTTGGGGCTACACCTTC. This encodes CASSLNSPPWGYTF.

This clone is a singleton in its sample. The V call is TRBV13, the J call TRBJ2-1; D is possibly TRBD1 (6 bases). In germline, CDR1 is PRHDT, CDR2 FYEKMQ (reference sequence). The CDR3 has 13 amino acids. V lost 5 bases, J lost 9 bases, and 14 bases lay in between. Here the CDR3 reads CASSPVGGAEQFF. The CDR3 nucleotides read TGTGCCAGCAGCCCGGTAGGGGGTGCTGAGCAGTTCTTC.

The chain couples TRBV5-4 to TRBJ1-2, with 8 nucleotides matching TRBD1. Trimming at V came to 1 base and at J to 8 bases, leaving 4 bases not matched to a gene. CDR3 length: 13 amino acids. CDR1 SGHNT and CDR2 YYREEE come from the germline V gene (reference sequence). CDR3 in amino acids: CASSLRQGWGYTF. The CDR3 nucleotides read TGTGCCAGCAGCTTGAGACAGGGGTGGGGCTACACCTTC.

This chain uses TRBV7-2 with TRBJ2-7; TRBD2 agrees at 11 bases. With V trimmed by 5 bases and J by 2 bases, 5 bases remained unmatched. CDR1 is SGHTA and CDR2 is FQGNSA in the germline V gene. The CDR3 length is 15 residues. CDR3 nucleotides: TGTGCCAGCAGCCTGACTAGCGGGGCCACCTACGAGCAGTACTTC. This gives the protein CASSLTSGATYEQYF.

J is TRBJ2-2 and V is TRBV7-8, with 12 nucleotides matching TRBD2. The trim removed 5 bases at V and 3 bases at J, leaving 7 bases unmatched. The germline V gene encodes CDR1 SGHVS and CDR2 FQNEAQ. This CDR3 spans 17 amino acids. The CDR3 spells CASSDSLAGGYTGELFF. The CDR3 bases are TGTGCCAGCAGCGACTCACTAGCGGGGGGTTACACCGGGGAGCTGTTTTTT. Combining the CDR3 with reference TRBV7-8 and TRBJ2-2 gives the whole variable domain GAGVSQSPRYKVAKRGQDVALRCDPISGHVSLFWYQQALGQGPEFLTYFQNEAQLDKSGLPSDRFFAERPEGSVSTLKIQRTQQEDSAVYLCASSDSLAGGYTGELFFGEGSRLTVL.

The chain has TRBV6-5 and TRBJ2-1; TRBD2 aligns across 11 bases. The CDR3 has 16 residues. The germline V gene has CDR1 MNHEY and CDR2 SVGAGI. The J segment lost 3 bases and the V segment lost 0 bases, leaving 1 base of the junction unmatched. In DNA form, the CDR3 reads TGTGCCAGCAGTTACTCGGGGACTAGCGGCTACAATGAGCAGTTCTTC. This gives the protein CASSYSGTSGYNEQFF.

The chain joins TRBV7-3 to TRBJ2-2, with a tentative D call TRBD2 (6 bases). The germline gives CDR1 SGHTA, CDR2 FQGTGA. The length of the CDR3 is 15 residues. V was clipped by 2 bases and J by 7 bases, with 14 bases between them. The CDR3, as DNA: TGTGCCAGCAGCTTACTACCAGAAGCGGGCGGGGAGCTGTTTTTT. Protein product: CASSLLPEAGGELFF.

The V and J genes are TRBV9 and TRBJ2-6; 10 positions agree with TRBD1. Trimming at V came to 0 bases and at J to 0 bases, leaving 6 bases not matched to a gene. This CDR3 spans 19 amino acids. Germline V CDR1 and CDR2: SGDLS, YYNGEE. Written as DNA, the CDR3 is TGTGCCAGCAGCGTAGCTCGACAGGGGGCGCCCTCTGGGGCCAACGTCCTGACTTTC. This encodes CASSVARQGAPSGANVLTF.

This chain connects TRBV6-5 to TRBJ2-7; 9 bases fit TRBD1. The length of the CDR3 is 15 residues. Germline V CDR1 and CDR2: MNHEY, SVGAGI. J was trimmed by 2 bases and V by 5 bases; bases with no gene match: 7. The CDR3 protein is CASSRATGGPYEQYF. In DNA, the CDR3 is TGTGCCAGCAGTCGAGCTACAGGGGGCCCCTACGAGCAGTACTTC.

The V and J genes are TRBV5-1 and TRBJ2-5; TRBD2 matches 9 bases. Germline lookup yields CDR1 SGHRS and CDR2 YFSETQ. Germline trimming cut 4 bases from V and 1 base from J; bases unmatched to any gene: 11. The CDR3 has 17 amino acids. The CDR3 is CASSQIKRGALQETQYF. CDR3 nucleotides: TGCGCCAGCAGCCAAATAAAGCGGGGGGCCCTCCAAGAGACCCAGTACTTC. Full variable domain (remainder filled in from reference TRBV5-1 and TRBJ2-5): KAGVTQTPRYLIKTRGQQVTLSCSPISGHRSVSWYQQTPGQGLQFLFEYFSETQRNKGNFPGRFSGRQFSNSRSEMNVSTLELGDSALYLCASSQIKRGALQETQYFGPGTRLLVL.

This chain uses TRBV7-3 with TRBJ2-3; the match to TRBD2 covers 9 bases. CDR3 length: 17 amino acids. CDR1 and CDR2 from the germline V gene are SGHTA and FQGTGA. J gave up 6 bases and V 2 bases, and 12 bases lay outside the gene matches. CDR3 amino acids: CASSLDGLAGLGDTQYF. The DNA of the CDR3 is TGTGCCAGCAGCTTAGATGGGCTAGCGGGGCTCGGGGATACGCAGTATTTT. Supplemented by reference TRBV7-3 and TRBJ2-3, the full variable domain reads GAGVSQTPSNKVTEKGKYVELRCDPISGHTALYWYRQSLGQGPEFLIYFQGTGAADDSGLPNDRFFAVRPEGSVSTLKIQRTERGDSAVYLCASSLDGLAGLGDTQYFGPGTRLTVL.

There are a few counts of this clone. The V call is TRBV28, the J call TRBJ1-6, with a weak D call TRBD1 (6 bases). V lost 5 bases and J 9 bases, leaving 14 bases between the germline ends. The CDR3 has 14 residues. From germline, CDR1 is MDHEN and CDR2 SYDVKM. The CDR3 loop reads CASSQQGRGSPLHF. CDR3 nucleotide sequence: TGTGCCAGCAGTCAACAGGGTAGGGGTTCACCCCTCCACTTT. Drawing the rest from reference TRBV28 and TRBJ1-6, the complete variable domain is DVKVTQSSRYLVKRTGEKVFLECVQDMDHENMFWYRQDPGLGLRLIYFSYDVKMKEKGDIPEGYSVSREKKERFSLILESASTNQTSMYLCASSQQGRGSPLHFGNGTRLTVT.

This clone was seen at least ten times. The chain is built from TRBV28 and TRBJ2-7; 9 bases match TRBD2. This CDR3 contains 16 residues. V lost 6 bases and J lost 3; bases outside the gene matches: 12. Per the germline V gene, CDR1 is MDHEN and CDR2 is SYDVKM. This CDR3 reads CASSPRQAGGFYEQYF. The CDR3 nucleotides are TGTGCCAGCAGCCCCAGACAGGCGGGGGGGTTCTACGAGCAGTACTTC.